This TCR beta chain was captured by sequencing in a study of CD8+CD57+ T cells in acquired aplastic anemia (dated by TCRdb to between 2017 and 2018). At the level of the whole study: A mean of about 3.2 ug of DNA, ranging from roughly 0.19 to 27.4 ug, was extracted from sorted CD4+ and CD8+ cells. Mean read counts for healthy donor samples were approximately 10 million for CD4+ cells and 11.0 million for CD8+ cells.

Paper-wide results and their limitations: Between patients and healthy controls, no significant difference in CD8+ Simpson's diversity was found (P=0.060). Although 25 to 30 CD8+ CDR3 sequences were shared by patients and controls, these sequences appeared highly expressed in patients and within the immunodominant clones of patients.

The germline V gene specifies MNHEY as CDR1 and SVGAGI as CDR2. V is reduced by 4 bases and J by 3 bases, leaving a spacing of 19 bases between them. The CDR3 goes from the cysteine to the phenylalanine over 16 residues. The entry retains the CDR3 DNA only, 48 bases that are in frame from base 1. In the study, sorted CD4+ and CD8+ blood T cells from patients with severe aplastic anemia and from healthy subjects underwent deep sequencing of TCR repertoires. Ficoll-Paque density gradient centrifugation was used to isolate peripheral blood mononuclear cells. Before DNA extraction, CD4+ and CD8+ T cells were sorted by FACS or by magnetic beads. Genomic DNA served as template for TCR beta VDJ combination and CDR3 sequence profiling. An Illumina HiSeq 2000 was used for TCR repertoire sequencing. In the original analysis: TRBV/TRBJ rearrangement plots, CDR3 size and DJ length profiles, and Simpson's diversity index were used to assess repertoires. Whichever DNA sequence was most abundant in the deep sequencing data was defined as the immunodominant clone. CDR3 amino acid sequences were checked for sharing across subjects and were also compared against the VDJdb database and published repertoires. TCRdb trimmed public reads at Q25 via fastp, called clones via MiXCR and kept in-frame beta chains. Entries are consolidated by CDR3 protein sequence, retaining the most common genes and DNA. For this entry, the V and J calls and clone size follow TCRdb and not the study's own pipeline. This sample is represented by 400,000 to 450,000 distinct CDR3 sequences; approximately 70% of them were singletons. Of the sample, 4% is held by the ten largest clones.

With regard to this clonotype: Its antigen is unknown. Base qualities were left out, and no much larger clone turns up one base away.

Material: sorted CD4+, CD8+, or CD8+CD57+ T cells (not recorded which) from PBMCs. Recombination joined TRBV6-5 with TRBJ2-7; the D gene is tentatively TRBD1 or TRBD2, each matching 5 bases. This sequence was found in a human donor in good health, serving as a control. The CDR3: CASSWGSGMGSYEQYF. The nucleotide sequence reads TGTGCCAGCAGTTGGGGGTCGGGGATGGGGAGCTACGAGCAGTACTTC.